Shown below are 27 T cell receptor beta chains from a single sample sequenced in a study of blood T cell repertoires in COVID-19. Some clones are missing from TCRdb's copy, which holds only in-frame ones; the method was immunoSEQ multiplex PCR. The table lists roughly 350,000 clones, 85% of them singletons. The sample was peripheral blood. These receptors were collected from a woman between 18 and 29 years old with acute or convalescent COVID-19.

The chain employs TRBV5-1 and TRBJ2-7; maybe TRBD2 (6 bases). The germline CDR1 and CDR2 sequences are SGHRS and YFSETQ. The CDR3 contains 13 residues. V was pared by 1 base and J by 6 bases, with 11 bases between. The CDR3 reads CASSLTSKAEQYF. CDR3 nucleotides: TGCGCCAGCAGCTTGACTAGCAAGGCCGAGCAGTACTTC. Drawing the rest from reference TRBV5-1 and TRBJ2-7, the complete variable domain is KAGVTQTPRYLIKTRGQQVTLSCSPISGHRSVSWYQQTPGQGLQFLFEYFSETQRNKGNFPGRFSGRQFSNSRSEMNVSTLELGDSALYLCASSLTSKAEQYFGPGTRLTVT.

V gene TRBV19 combines with J gene TRBJ1-2; 8 bases agree with TRBD1. V shed 7 bases and J 6 bases; nucleotides not matched to a gene: 10. The CDR3 has 14 amino acids. Germline lookup yields CDR1 LNHDA and CDR2 SQIVND (reference sequence). The CDR3 sequence: CASTEGDRLNGYTF. CDR3 coding DNA: TGTGCCAGTACCGAAGGGGACAGGCTCAATGGCTACACCTTC.

J is TRBJ1-2 and V is TRBV5-1, with D perhaps TRBD1 (5 bases). The ends were cut back, 2 bases at V and 5 bases at J, with 13 bases in the middle. CDR1 is SGHRS and CDR2 is YFSETQ in the germline V gene. The CDR3 extends over 14 amino acids. The CDR3 sequence is CASSFGRAVYGYTF. The CDR3 coding sequence is TGCGCCAGCAGCTTTGGCAGGGCTGTGTATGGCTACACCTTC.

Comments on this clone: This same CDR3 is encoded by further DNA sequences in the sample. The chain links TRBV19 to TRBJ2-3, with D tentatively TRBD2 (5 bases). This CDR3 region has 15 residues. The germline V gene has CDR1 LNHDA and CDR2 SQIVND (reference sequence). Trimming took 1 base from V and 0 from J, leaving 8 bases between them. CDR3 residues: CASSIVQRSTDTQYF. CDR3 bases: TGTGCCAGTAGTATAGTTCAGCGGAGCACAGATACGCAGTATTTT.

This clone was recorded only once. The chain links TRBV7-9 to TRBJ1-3; maybe TRBD1 (6 bases). Germline-derived CDR1 and CDR2 are SEHNR and FQNEAQ (reference sequence). The CDR3 sequence is 14 residues long. Trimming removed 7 bases at V and 4 bases at J, with 14 bases between. CDR3 loop: CASKREGDGNTIYF. The CDR3 DNA reads as TGTGCCAGCAAAAGGGAGGGGGACGGAAACACCATATATTTT. The full variable domain, rest sourced from reference TRBV7-9 and TRBJ1-3, is DTGVSQNPRHKITKRGQNVTFRCDPISEHNRLYWYRQTLGQGPEFLTYFQNEAQLEKSRLLSDRFSAERPKGSFSTLEIQRTEQGDSAMYLCASKREGDGNTIYFGEGSWLTVV.

The sample holds one count of this clone. The CDR3 DNA reads as TGCGCCAGCAGCTCCTCGCAAGCGGGAGTGGTAGGGGATACGCAGTATTTT. It yields the protein CASSSSQAGVVGDTQYF. V is TRBV5-1 and J is TRBJ2-3; 8 bases are shared with TRBD2. Trimming took 3 bases from V and 6 from J; bases not matched to a gene: 15. CDR3 length equals 17 residues. CDR1 and CDR2 from the germline V gene are SGHRS and YFSETQ.

The chain is built from TRBV18 and TRBJ2-1; D is perhaps TRBD2 (6 bases). Germline V gene sequence: CDR1 KGHSH, CDR2 LQKENI. CDR3 length: 17 residues. The V gene lost 0 bases and the J gene lost 5 bases, with 17 bases spanning the gap. CDR3 nucleotides: TGTGCCAGCTCACCACCCAGAGGGGACTCAAAGAACAATGAGCAGTTCTTC. It yields the protein CASSPPRGDSKNNEQFF.

Here the CDR3 reads CASSFGSEGNTIYF. The CDR3 DNA sequence: TGTGCCAGCAGTTTTGGGAGTGAAGGAAACACCATATATTTT. The chain recombines TRBV28 with TRBJ1-3, with no clear D. Per the germline V gene, CDR1 is MDHEN and CDR2 is SYDVKM. The CDR3 runs 14 residues. The ends were cut back, 3 bases at V and 4 bases at J, with 10 bases in the middle.

As regards this clone: The junction shows a germline mismatch at one end, possibly a read error. The CDR3 region has the DNA TGTGCCAGCAGATTGGGGACAGATATAAATCAGCCCCAACATTTT. This translates into CASRLGTDINQPQHF. The chain uses TRBV2 and TRBJ1-5; 7 bases match TRBD1. Germline-derived CDR1 and CDR2 are SNHLY and FYNNEI. The CDR3 runs to 15 residues.

This clone was picked up one time. The chain joins TRBV27 to TRBJ2-5; 11 bases map to TRBD1. Per the germline V gene, CDR1 is MNHEY and CDR2 is SMNVEV (reference sequence). J lost 4 bases, V lost 8 bases, and 12 bases had no gene match. This CDR3 spans 16 amino acids. CDR3 sequence (DNA): TGTGCCAGCCGGATCATCGGGACAGGGGGTCGAGAGACCCAGTACTTC. Translated, it gives CASRIIGTGGRETQYF.

The count of this clone is one. The V call is TRBV5-1, the J call TRBJ2-6; D is uncertain. Germline V gene lookup returns CDR1 SGHRS and CDR2 YFSETQ. Trimming removed 4 bases from V and 0 bases from J, with 26 bases in between. This CDR3 contains 21 residues. Here the CDR3 DNA reads TGCGCCAGCAGCGCGATTACTGAACGACAAGCCGCCTTCTCTGGGGCCAACGTCCTGACTTTC. It encodes CASSAITERQAAFSGANVLTF.

The rearrangement links TRBV7-3 to TRBJ2-2, with 14 bases that match TRBD2. The CDR3 loop spans 19 amino acids. CDR1 and CDR2 (germline): SGHTA, FQGTGA. V was pared by 5 bases and J by 4 bases, with 12 bases of the junction left unmatched. The CDR3 coding sequence is TGTGCCAGCAGCCCTTACCGACTAGCGGGAGGGTCGGCCACCGGGGAGCTGTTTTTT. Protein: CASSPYRLAGGSATGELFF.

About this clone: The same CDR3 arises from other DNA sequences in this sample as well. The V and J genes are TRBV5-1 and TRBJ1-1; a possible D gene is TRBD1 (6 bases). Trimming pared 2 bases from V and 1 base from J, leaving 12 bases between. This CDR3 is built from 15 residues. The germline V gene encodes CDR1 SGHRS and CDR2 YFSETQ. CDR3 sequence (DNA): TGCGCCAGCAGCTTCCAGGGGACCGGGAACACTGAAGCTTTCTTT. It translates to CASSFQGTGNTEAFF.

The V call is TRBV6-4, the J call TRBJ2-2; a possible D gene is TRBD1 (5 bases). The germline gives CDR1 MRHNA, CDR2 SNTAGT. Trimming left V 4 bases short and J 0 bases short, with 6 bases between. The CDR3 covers 14 residues. The CDR3 here is CASSGQPNTGELFF. CDR3 bases: TGTGCCAGCAGTGGACAGCCGAACACCGGGGAGCTGTTTTTT.

This clone was found many times. The rearrangement uses TRBV6-6 and TRBJ2-6; D is possibly TRBD1 (5 bases). This CDR3 spans 15 amino acids. From germline, CDR1 is MNHNY and CDR2 SVGAGI (reference sequence). V gave up 5 bases and J gave up 4 bases, with 12 bases separating them. The CDR3 DNA reads TGTGCCAGCAGTGATAGGGGTAACGGGGCCAACGTCCTGACTTTC. This encodes CASSDRGNGANVLTF.

This sequence joins TRBV18 and TRBJ1-6; 9 nucleotides line up with TRBD1. From germline, CDR1 is KGHSH and CDR2 LQKENI. This CDR3 spans 16 amino acids. V gave up 4 bases and J gave up 8 bases; unmatched junction bases: 9. This chain's CDR3 is CASSLQQGADDSPLHF. CDR3 DNA sequence: TGTGCCAGCTCACTACAACAGGGGGCTGACGATTCACCCCTCCACTTT.

This chain connects TRBV28 to TRBJ2-7, with D unclear. The CDR3 runs 15 residues. V lost 6 bases and J 1 base, leaving 16 bases between the germline ends. Germline lookup yields CDR1 MDHEN and CDR2 SYDVKM. The CDR3 region has the DNA TGTGCCAGCAGCGACCTGACGGGTACGTCCTACGAGCAGTACTTC. Protein sequence: CASSDLTGTSYEQYF. Complete variable domain (other parts from reference TRBV28 and TRBJ2-7): DVKVTQSSRYLVKRTGEKVFLECVQDMDHENMFWYRQDPGLGLRLIYFSYDVKMKEKGDIPEGYSVSREKKERFSLILESASTNQTSMYLCASSDLTGTSYEQYFGPGTRLTVT.

The V gene is TRBV29-1, the J gene TRBJ2-3; 9 bases map to TRBD2. There are 14 residues in the CDR3. V was pared by 6 bases and J by 4 bases, with 8 bases of the junction left unmatched. CDR1 SQVTM and CDR2 ANQGSEA come from the germline V gene. This CDR3 is CSVPGLAGADTQYF. The CDR3 DNA reads as TGCAGCGTGCCCGGGTTAGCGGGGGCAGATACGCAGTATTTT.

The V gene is TRBV2, the J gene TRBJ1-5; 9 bases agree with TRBD1. V lost 7 bases to trimming and J lost 0 bases; unmatched junction nucleotides: 1. The V gene's germline CDR1 is SNHLY and CDR2 FYNNEI. The CDR3 runs 14 residues. The CDR3 nucleotides are TGTGCCAGCAAGGACAGGGGTAGCAATCAGCCCCAGCATTTT. It translates to CASKDRGSNQPQHF. Based on the CDR3 plus reference TRBV2 and TRBJ1-5, the full variable domain is EPEVTQTPSHQVTQMGQEVILRCVPISNHLYFYWYRQILGQKVEFLVSFYNNEISEKSEIFDDQFSVERPDGSNFTLKIRSTKLEDSAMYFCASKDRGSNQPQHFGDGTRLSIL.

This sequence joins TRBV24-1 and TRBJ2-1; 9 bases line up with TRBD1. The CDR3 is 19 residues long. The germline gives CDR1 KGHDR, CDR2 SFDVKD. Germline trimming cut 4 bases from V and 3 bases from J; bases unmatched to any gene: 15. CDR3 residues: CATSDSTLPGTGFYNEQFF. The DNA for the CDR3 is TGTGCCACCAGTGACTCGACCCTCCCCGGGACAGGGTTCTACAATGAGCAGTTCTTC.

V usage is TRBV11-2 and J usage is TRBJ2-1; 12 positions agree with TRBD2. CDR1 is SGHAT, CDR2 FQNNGV, per germline. With 1 base clipped from V and 10 bases from J, the junction kept 8 bases outside the gene matches. The CDR3 length is 16 residues. The CDR3 nucleotides read TGTGCCAGCAGCTTAGGCAGACTAGCGGGAGTAACAGAGCAGTTCTTC. Translated: CASSLGRLAGVTEQFF.

This chain links TRBV24-1 with TRBJ2-3, with TRBD2 matching over 13 bases. Germline CDR1 reads KGHDR; CDR2 reads SFDVKD. The CDR3 covers 16 residues. J was trimmed by 6 bases and V by 3 bases; bases with no gene match: 5. The CDR3 sequence is CATSDDTSGRGDTQYF. The CDR3 nucleotides are TGTGCCACCAGTGATGATACTAGCGGGAGGGGGGATACGCAGTATTTT.

The chain joins TRBV7-2 to TRBJ1-1, with D unresolved. V gave up 3 bases and J gave up 11 bases, with 10 bases separating them. Looked up from germline, CDR1 is SGHTA and CDR2 is FQGNSA. CDR3 size: 11 residues. The CDR3 loop reads CASSFGMWAFF. In DNA form, the CDR3 reads TGTGCCAGCAGCTTCGGGATGTGGGCTTTCTTT.

The V call is TRBV2, the J call TRBJ1-5; a weak D match, TRBD1 (5 bases). The CDR3 consists of 15 residues. Per the germline V gene, CDR1 is SNHLY and CDR2 is FYNNEI. V lost 0 bases and J lost 4, with 10 bases in between. CDR3 region: CASSEALRGNQPQHF. In nucleotides, the CDR3 is TGTGCCAGCAGTGAAGCTCTCCGGGGGAATCAGCCCCAGCATTTT.

V and J are TRBV27 and TRBJ2-2, with TRBD2 matching 7 bases. In germline, CDR1 is MNHEY, CDR2 SMNVEV (reference sequence). The length of the CDR3 is 16 residues. Losses at the gene ends were 5 bases for V and 5 bases for J; bases not matched to a gene: 11. CDR3: CASSPLAGDETGELFF. The CDR3 DNA is TGTGCCAGCAGTCCCTTGGCGGGAGACGAAACCGGGGAGCTGTTTTTT.

This chain uses TRBV28 with TRBJ2-1; D is possibly TRBD2 (6 bases). Per germline, CDR1 MDHEN and CDR2 SYDVKM. The CDR3 contains 17 residues. The V gene lost 3 bases and the J gene lost 0 bases, with 15 bases spanning the gap. Here the CDR3 reads CASSFGPGVASYNEQFF. CDR3 bases: TGTGCCAGCAGTTTTGGACCGGGAGTAGCCTCCTACAATGAGCAGTTCTTC.

There are a few counts of this clone. This sequence joins TRBV2 and TRBJ2-7; 9 nucleotides line up with TRBD1. The CDR3 has 14 residues. After removal of 4 bases from V and 5 bases from J, the junction contained 6 bases not matched to a gene. Germline V gene sequence: CDR1 SNHLY, CDR2 FYNNEI. This CDR3 is CASSVGGQGNEQYF. CDR3 sequence (DNA): TGTGCCAGCAGTGTAGGAGGACAGGGGAACGAGCAGTACTTC.